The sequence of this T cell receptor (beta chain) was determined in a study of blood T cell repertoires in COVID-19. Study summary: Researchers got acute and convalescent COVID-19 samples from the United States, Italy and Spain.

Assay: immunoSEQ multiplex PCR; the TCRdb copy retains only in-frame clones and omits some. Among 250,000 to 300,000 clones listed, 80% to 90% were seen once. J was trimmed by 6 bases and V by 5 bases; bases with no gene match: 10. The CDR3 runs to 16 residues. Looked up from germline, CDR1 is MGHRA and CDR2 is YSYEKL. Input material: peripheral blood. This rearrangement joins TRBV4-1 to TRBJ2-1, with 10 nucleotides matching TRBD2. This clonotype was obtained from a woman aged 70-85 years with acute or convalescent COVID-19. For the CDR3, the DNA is TGCGCCAGCAGCAATATTCTAGCGGGGGTCCCCAATGAGCAGTTCTTC. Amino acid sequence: CASSNILAGVPNEQFF.